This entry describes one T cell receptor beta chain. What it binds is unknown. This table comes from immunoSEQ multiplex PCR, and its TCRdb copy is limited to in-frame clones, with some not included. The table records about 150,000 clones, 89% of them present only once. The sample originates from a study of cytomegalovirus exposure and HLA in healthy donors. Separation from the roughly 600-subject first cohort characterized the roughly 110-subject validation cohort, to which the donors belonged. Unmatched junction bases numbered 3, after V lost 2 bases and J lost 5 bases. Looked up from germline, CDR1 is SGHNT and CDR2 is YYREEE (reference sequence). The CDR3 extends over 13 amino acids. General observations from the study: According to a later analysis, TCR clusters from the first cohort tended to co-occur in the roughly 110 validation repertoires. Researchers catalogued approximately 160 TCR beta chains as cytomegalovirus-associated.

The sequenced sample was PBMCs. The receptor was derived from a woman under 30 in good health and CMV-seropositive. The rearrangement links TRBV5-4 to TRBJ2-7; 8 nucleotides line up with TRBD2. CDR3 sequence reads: CASSLAGENEQYF. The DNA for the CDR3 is TGTGCCAGCAGCTTAGCGGGGGAAAACGAGCAGTACTTC.